The sequence of this T cell receptor beta chain was determined in a study of STAT5B mutations in CD4+ large granular lymphocyte leukemia. This CDR3 region has 17 residues. The V gene's germline CDR1 is SGDLS and CDR2 YYNGEE. V lost 3 bases and J lost 7, with 22 bases in between. A word on this clone: Antigen specificity is unknown.

General study points: Compared with healthy controls (2/35), patient top clones favored TRBV06 (8/27). Without putative leukemic clones, patient CD4-sorted repertoires remained more clonal than healthy CD4+ repertoires.

The survey-level immunoSEQ assay was used. Clones were sequenced by immunoSEQ multiplex PCR, and TCRdb holds only the in-frame ones, with some missing. This table holds 30,000 to 35,000 clones, about 85% found once. Material: CD4+ T cells from blood buffy coats. The receptor comes from a human donor in good health. The V gene is TRBV9, the J gene TRBJ1-4, with unresolved D. Here the CDR3 reads CASSGTPPHLGVEKLFF. The CDR3 coding sequence is TGTGCCAGCAGCGGCACCCCCCCCCACTTAGGCGTTGAAAAACTGTTTTTT.